The rows below give T cell receptor beta chains drawn from one sample of a study of cytomegalovirus exposure and HLA in healthy donors. The assay was immunoSEQ multiplex PCR, and TCRdb's table has in-frame clones only and misses some. The sample lists about 200,000 clones; 82% were seen once. Material for sequencing was PBMCs. All receptors come from a woman aged 45-59 years in good health and CMV-seropositive. CDR3s include the opening cysteine and the closing phenylalanine or tryptophan. The D gene is left open where the match is weak. Expanded clones get a size class; other rows say once, few or many, or leave the size out.

D gene	V gene	J gene	clone size	CDR3 DNA	CDR3 protein
TRBD2	TRBV15	TRBJ2-1	once	TGTGCCACCAGCAGAGATATTGCTAGCGGGATTGAGCAGTTCTTC	CATSRDIASGIEQFF
TRBD1	TRBV28	TRBJ2-5	.	TGTGCCAGCAGCTTCAGGGGGAGCGGTAAAGAGACCCAGTACTTC	CASSFRGSGKETQYF
TRBD1	TRBV6-1	TRBJ2-3	.	TGTGCCAGCAGCAGGGGGCGGACAGATACGCAGTATTTT	CASSRGRTDTQYF
TRBD2	TRBV9	TRBJ2-1	few	TGTGCCAGCAGCGCTAGCGGGGGTTACAATGAGCAGTTCTTC	CASSASGGYNEQFF
.	TRBV29-1	TRBJ2-3	.	TGCAGCGTTGAAGACCTACAGGTAGATACGCAGTATTTT	CSVEDLQVDTQYF
TRBD1	TRBV5-1	TRBJ1-6	.	TGCGCCAGCAGCCCGGACAGGGCCGGGTCACCCCTCCACTTT	CASSPDRAGSPLHF
.	TRBV5-8	TRBJ2-7	.	TGTGCCAGCAGCTTGGTACAGGGATCCGACGAGCAGTACTTC	CASSLVQGSDEQYF
TRBD2	TRBV28	TRBJ2-7	.	TGTGCCAGCAGCCCCGGCGGGAGGGCCCACGAGCAGTACTTC	CASSPGGRAHEQYF
.	TRBV27	TRBJ1-5	.	TGTGCCAGCAGTTTACGGGGGAATCAGCCCCAGCATTTT	CASSLRGNQPQHF
.	TRBV10-2	TRBJ2-5	.	TGCGCCAGCAGTGCCATGCGGGGTAGGGAGACCCAGTACTTC	CASSAMRGRETQYF
TRBD2	TRBV19	TRBJ2-3	.	TGTGCCAGTAGCGATAGCGGGGGGCGCACAGATACGCAGTATTTT	CASSDSGGRTDTQYF
.	TRBV29-1	TRBJ2-4	.	TGCAGCGTATATACAGGGTCATTAGCCAAAAACATTCAGTACTTC	CSVYTGSLAKNIQYF
.	TRBV18	TRBJ1-4	.	TGTGCCAGCTCACCATCTGGGCAGCGGGAAAAACTGTTTTTT	CASSPSGQREKLFF
.	TRBV10-3	TRBJ2-1	.	TGTGCCATCTGGAGTCGAAATGAGGATGAGCAGTTCTTC	CAIWSRNEDEQFF
.	TRBV5-4	TRBJ1-4	few	TGTGCCAGAAGCTTGAGGCCCAGGGTGGGCGAAAAACTGTTTTTT	CARSLRPRVGEKLFF
TRBD1	TRBV27	TRBJ1-1	.	TGTGCCAGCAGCCCCGTTCGGGGCCCCTCAGGGGGTGGTACTGAAGCTTTCTTT	CASSPVRGPSGGGTEAFF
TRBD2	TRBV28	TRBJ2-1	.	TGTGCCAGCAGTTACCCCGCCGGGACTAGCGGGGAGAATGAGCAGTTCTTC	CASSYPAGTSGENEQFF
TRBD1	TRBV19	TRBJ1-5	.	TGTGCCAGTAGTGGGGACAGGGACAATAGCAATCAGCCCCAGCATTTT	CASSGDRDNSNQPQHF